Listed here are 17 T cell receptor beta chains from one sample, sequenced in a study of Graves' ophthalmopathy and Graves' hyperthyroidism. RNA transcripts were the template, and TCR beta CDR3 regions were amplified from them. Second-round multiplex PCR followed a first-round RT-PCR using HTBI primers. TCRdb redid the calling of the multiplex PCR reads with MiXCR, one entry per CDR3 protein. Found here are more than 1,000,000 distinct CDR3 sequences, roughly 35% of them singletons; the top ten hold 11%. The sample was peripheral blood or thyroid tissue (not recorded which). The receptor source for this set is an adult man with Graves' hyperthyroidism.

This chain connects TRBV3-1 to TRBJ1-6, with 9 bases identical to TRBD1. This CDR3 has 16 residues. The germline gives CDR1 LGHDT, CDR2 YNNKEL (reference sequence). J was trimmed by 6 bases and V by 1 base; bases with no gene match: 4. CDR3 sequence: CASSQASGQGNSPLHF. CDR3 DNA sequence: TGTGCCAGCAGCCAAGCTTCGGGACAGGGTAATTCACCCCTCCACTTT.

This sequence joins TRBV20-1 and TRBJ2-7, with 9 bases that match TRBD2. CDR1 and CDR2 from the germline V gene are DFQATT and SNEGSKA (reference sequence). The CDR3 runs to 13 residues. V shed 3 bases, J shed 5 bases, and the junction held 5 bases outside the gene matches. As DNA, the CDR3 is TGCAGTGCTAGTCGGCCTAGCGGGAACGAGCAGTACTTC. This translates into CSASRPSGNEQYF.

Only a few counts were recorded for this clonotype. The rearrangement uses TRBV7-2 and TRBJ2-7; TRBD2 matches 9 bases. Germline values: CDR1 SGHTA, CDR2 FQGNSA. V gave up 6 bases and J gave up 4 bases; unmatched junction bases: 10. CDR3 length: 15 amino acids. The CDR3: CASSHPASGKYEQYF. The CDR3 DNA reads TGTGCCAGCAGTCACCCGGCTAGCGGGAAATACGAGCAGTACTTC.

This clonotype occurred many times. The J gene is TRBJ2-5, the V gene TRBV7-3; tentatively, D is TRBD2 (6 bases). Germline values: CDR1 SGHTA, CDR2 FQGTGA. The CDR3 covers 15 residues. Trimming left V 0 bases short and J 1 base short, with 9 bases between. In nucleotides, the CDR3 is TGTGCCAGCAGCTTAACAGGGAGGATCCAAGAGACCCAGTACTTC. Translated: CASSLTGRIQETQYF.

The V gene is TRBV7-2, the J gene TRBJ2-5; TRBD1 might be the D (6 bases). The length of the CDR3 is 13 residues. Germline CDR1 reads SGHTA; CDR2 reads FQGNSA. Trimming took 6 bases from V and 5 from J, leaving 13 bases between them. The CDR3 spells CASSPTGWETQYF. The DNA for the CDR3 is TGTGCCAGCAGTCCTACAGGGTGGGAGACCCAGTACTTC.

The chain has TRBV20-1 and TRBJ1-5; no clear D. V was trimmed by 1 base and J by 12 bases, leaving 1 base between them. This CDR3 is built from 8 residues. Looked up from germline, CDR1 is DFQATT and CDR2 is SNEGSKA (reference sequence). The CDR3 sequence: CSARVQHF. The CDR3 DNA sequence: TGCAGTGCTAGAGTCCAGCATTTT.

Concerning this clonotype: This may stem from a read error, because a much larger clone lies one nucleotide away. The rearrangement links TRBV24-1 to TRBJ2-7; 8 bases map to TRBD1. CDR3 length equals 15 residues. CDR1 and CDR2 from the germline V gene are KGHDR and SFDVKD. CDR3 in amino acids: CATGDTGTGSYEQYF. In nucleotides, the CDR3 is TGTGCCACCGGTGACACCGGGACAGGCTCCTACGAGCAGTACTTC.

This clonotype has a count of ten or more. This chain links TRBV2 with TRBJ1-6; D is unclear. V was trimmed by 7 bases and J by 10 bases, leaving 17 bases between them. The CDR3 is made up of 14 amino acids. Germline assignment: CDR1 SNHLY and CDR2 FYNNEI. CDR3 in DNA: TGTGCCAGCAAGCTGGGGATTGGGCACTCACCCCTCCACTTT. It specifies CASKLGIGHSPLHF.

This clonotype has ten or more counts. This chain links TRBV4-3 with TRBJ1-1, with D maybe TRBD1 (5 bases). Germline V gene data show CDR1 as LGHNA and CDR2 as YSLEER. The CDR3 covers 14 residues. V was trimmed by 4 bases and J by 3 bases, leaving 12 bases between them. The CDR3: CASSPGTVYTEAFF. The CDR3 coding sequence is TGCGCCAGCAGCCCGGGGACGGTTTACACTGAAGCTTTCTTT.

V gene TRBV24-1 combines with J gene TRBJ2-5; possibly TRBD2 for D (5 bases). The length of the CDR3 is 15 residues. The germline V gene has CDR1 KGHDR and CDR2 SFDVKD. V was trimmed by 5 bases and J by 5 bases, leaving 17 bases between them. DNA for the CDR3: TGTGCCACCAGTGCCCCCGCCGAGGGTGGGGAGACCCAGTACTTC. This gives the protein CATSAPAEGGETQYF.

This clonotype was counted only a few times. V is TRBV4-1 and J is TRBJ1-1; D not resolved. This CDR3 contains 15 residues. Germline CDR1 MGHRA, CDR2 YSYEKL. V was trimmed by 0 bases and J by 4 bases, leaving 12 bases between them. The CDR3 here is CASSQDGHLGTEAFF. DNA of the CDR3: TGCGCCAGCAGCCAAGATGGGCATCTTGGCACTGAAGCTTTCTTT.

Many counts were recorded for this clonotype. This chain joins TRBV7-9 and TRBJ2-7; D is tentatively TRBD1 or TRBD2 (6 bases each). V lost 5 bases and J 5 bases, leaving 22 bases between the germline ends. The CDR3 spans 16 residues. Germline lookup yields CDR1 SEHNR and CDR2 FQNEAQ (reference sequence). The CDR3 loop reads CASSRGGGGLAHEQYF. The CDR3 DNA reads TGTGCCAGCAGCCGAGGAGGAGGGGGGCTTGCGCACGAGCAGTACTTC.

This clonotype was counted at least ten times. The chain recombines TRBV29-1 with TRBJ1-1; D may be TRBD1 (5 bases). Per germline, CDR1 SQVTM and CDR2 ANQGSEA. CDR3 length: 12 amino acids. V was clipped by 5 bases and J by 5 bases, with 12 bases between them. The CDR3 region has the DNA TGCAGCGTTTTTGGGAGGGGAACTGAAGCTTTCTTT. Its translation is CSVFGRGTEAFF.

This clonotype was seen a handful of times. CDR3 protein: CASSFGLAEPYEQYF. The CDR3 region has the DNA TGTGCCAGCAGCTTCGGACTAGCAGAACCCTACGAGCAGTACTTC. V is TRBV9 and J is TRBJ2-7, with TRBD2 matching 8 bases. CDR1 and CDR2 from the germline V gene are SGDLS and YYNGEE. V was pared by 4 bases and J by 2 bases, with 8 bases of the junction left unmatched. This CDR3 contains 15 residues.

The J gene is TRBJ2-3, the V gene TRBV7-2; TRBD2 matches 11 bases. The CDR3 has 15 amino acids. Losses at the gene ends were 6 bases for V and 4 bases for J; bases not matched to a gene: 6. The V gene's germline CDR1 is SGHTA and CDR2 FQGNSA. The CDR3 DNA is TGTGCCAGCAGACTCACTAGCGGGAGTGCAGATACGCAGTATTTT. Translated, it gives CASRLTSGSADTQYF.

A note on this clonotype: This may be a read error: a much more frequent sequence differs by one nucleotide. The chain is built from TRBV6-5 and TRBJ1-1; no definite D call. CDR1 and CDR2 from the germline V gene are MNHEY and SVGAGI. V was clipped by 2 bases and J by 5 bases, with 9 bases between them. The CDR3 runs to 13 residues. CDR3 in DNA: TGTGCCAGCAGTTACCCCGGTGGGACTGAAGCTTTCTTT. It codes for CASSYPGGTEAFF.

This clonotype was observed at least ten times. CDR3 nucleotides: TGCAGCGTTGTCCCCCGGGCCACGGACTATGGCTACACCTTC. This sequence encodes CSVVPRATDYGYTF. The genes are TRBV29-1 and TRBJ1-2; D uncertain. Trimming pared 4 bases from V and 3 bases from J, leaving 15 bases between. The CDR3 extends over 14 amino acids. Germline lookup yields CDR1 SQVTM and CDR2 ANQGSEA.